This T cell receptor beta chain was observed in a study of blood T cell repertoires in COVID-19. Study-level information: The United States, Italy and Spain were the sources of the acute and convalescent COVID-19 samples. The analysed material was cDNA or gDNA that came from T cells, B-cell-depleted T cells, or PBMCs.

In the original analysis: Researchers report that nucleated cell counts were estimated from reference gene primer amplification. Sequencing used immunoSEQ multiplex PCR; TCRdb keeps in-frame clones, though not all of them. That table supplies the V and J calls and clone size; D and trimming were determined from the DNA. Here the sample spans some 160,000 clones, roughly 86% being singletons. Germline CDR1 SGHDT, CDR2 YYEEEE. After removal of 0 bases from V and 3 bases from J, the junction contained 2 bases not matched to a gene. This CDR3 comprises 14 residues. The sequence came from a woman older than 75 with COVID-19, enrolled during active disease. Sequenced input: peripheral blood. This chain uses TRBV5-6 with TRBJ2-7, with TRBD1 matching over 8 bases. The CDR3 bases are TGTGCCAGCAGCTTGGCAGGGGGCCGCTACGAGCAGTACTTC. Protein: CASSLAGGRYEQYF.